The T cell receptor (beta chain) described here comes from a study of blood T cell repertoires in COVID-19. Study overall: Donors in the United States, Italy and Spain gave samples during acute or convalescent COVID-19.

The V gene's germline CDR1 is LNHDA and CDR2 SQIVND (reference sequence). Trimming took 4 bases from V and 2 from J, leaving 6 bases between them. This CDR3 is built from 13 residues. The protocol was immunoSEQ multiplex PCR, while the TCRdb copy is restricted to in-frame clones and leaves out a portion. The table includes around 150,000 clones, approximately 86% detected once. This clone was seen only once. The sequence derives from a woman in her fifties or sixties with active or convalescent COVID-19. Sample: peripheral blood. The chain employs TRBV19 and TRBJ1-3; TRBD1 is a possible D gene (5 bases). Here the CDR3 reads CASSTGTGNTIYF. The CDR3 region has the DNA TGTGCCAGTAGTACAGGGACTGGAAACACCATATATTTT.